One sample yielded the 5 T cell receptor beta chains listed below, sequenced in a study of Ad26.COV2.S vaccination and SARS-CoV-2 variants. Assay used: immunoSEQ multiplex PCR; TCRdb lists only in-frame clones, some missing. The repertoire holds 300,000 to 350,000 clones, with roughly 90% as singletons. Treatment: about 20 received Ad26.COV2.S at low or high dose, single or two shots; about 5 received placebo; per-sample allocation not given. After the first vaccine or placebo injection, samples were drawn on day 63. The sample was peripheral blood, taken in a trial of Ad26.COV2.S vaccine versus placebo. The receptor source for this set is a person between 18 and 65 years old who received the Ad26.COV2.S COVID-19 vaccine or a placebo.

In this sample, this clone turned up once. This chain connects TRBV4-3 to TRBJ1-4; 7 bases are shared with TRBD1. This CDR3 is built from 18 residues. CDR1 LGHNA and CDR2 YSLEER come from the germline V gene. Trimming took 4 bases from V and 0 from J; bases not matched to a gene: 11. CDR3 residues: CASSPGEGAAATNEKLFF. The CDR3 nucleotides read TGCGCCAGCAGCCCTGGGGAGGGGGCCGCAGCAACTAATGAAAAACTGTTTTTT.

Only a few counts were recorded for this clone. The J gene is TRBJ1-5, the V gene TRBV19; 10 bases match TRBD1. Germline V CDR1 and CDR2: LNHDA, SQIVND (reference sequence). V was clipped by 4 bases and J by 9 bases; unmatched bases: 18. This CDR3 spans 18 amino acids. In nucleotides, the CDR3 is TGTGCCAGTAGTAGAAAGGGATCCGGGACAGGGGATTCAAGGCCCCAGCATTTT. It is translated as CASSRKGSGTGDSRPQHF.

This sequence joins TRBV9 and TRBJ1-1; a possible D gene is TRBD1 (6 bases). This CDR3 region has 15 residues. Trimming left V 4 bases short and J 4 bases short, with 17 bases between. Germline lookup yields CDR1 SGDLS and CDR2 YYNGEE. CDR3 protein: CASSPRTAGTTEAFF. CDR3 sequence (DNA): TGTGCCAGCAGCCCGAGGACAGCCGGGACCACTGAAGCTTTCTTT.

This chain connects TRBV5-5 to TRBJ2-1; tentatively, D is TRBD1 or TRBD2 (5 bases each). The CDR3 is made up of 16 amino acids. Germline V CDR1 and CDR2: SGHKS, YYEKEE (reference sequence). The ends were cut back, 1 base at V and 4 bases at J, with 15 bases in the middle. Written as DNA, the CDR3 is TGTGCCAGCAGCTTGTTCAGTAACGAGGGGTACAATGAGCAGTTCTTC. This sequence encodes CASSLFSNEGYNEQFF.

The chain uses TRBV7-2 and TRBJ2-6; D not certain. CDR1 and CDR2 from the germline V gene are SGHTA and FQGNSA. The CDR3 is 17 amino acids. Trimming took 0 bases from V and 1 from J, leaving 10 bases between them. The CDR3 loop reads CASSLAAGQSGANVLTF. The DNA of the CDR3 is TGTGCCAGCAGCTTAGCTGCCGGGCAGTCTGGGGCCAACGTCCTGACTTTC.